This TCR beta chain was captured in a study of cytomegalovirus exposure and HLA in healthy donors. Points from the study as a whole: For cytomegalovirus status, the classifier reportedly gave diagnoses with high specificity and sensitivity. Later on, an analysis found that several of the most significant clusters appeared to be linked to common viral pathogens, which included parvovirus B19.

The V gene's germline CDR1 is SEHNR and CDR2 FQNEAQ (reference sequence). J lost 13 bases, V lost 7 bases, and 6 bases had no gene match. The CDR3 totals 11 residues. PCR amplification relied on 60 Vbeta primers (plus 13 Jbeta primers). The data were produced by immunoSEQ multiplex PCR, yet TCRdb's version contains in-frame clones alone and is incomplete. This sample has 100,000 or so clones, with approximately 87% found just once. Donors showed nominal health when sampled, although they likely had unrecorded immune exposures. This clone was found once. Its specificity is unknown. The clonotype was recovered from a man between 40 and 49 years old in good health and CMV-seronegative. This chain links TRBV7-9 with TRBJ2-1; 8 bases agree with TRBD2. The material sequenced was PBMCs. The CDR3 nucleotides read TGTGCCAGCACACCGGGGGGGCGTCAGTTCTTC. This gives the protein CASTPGGRQFF.